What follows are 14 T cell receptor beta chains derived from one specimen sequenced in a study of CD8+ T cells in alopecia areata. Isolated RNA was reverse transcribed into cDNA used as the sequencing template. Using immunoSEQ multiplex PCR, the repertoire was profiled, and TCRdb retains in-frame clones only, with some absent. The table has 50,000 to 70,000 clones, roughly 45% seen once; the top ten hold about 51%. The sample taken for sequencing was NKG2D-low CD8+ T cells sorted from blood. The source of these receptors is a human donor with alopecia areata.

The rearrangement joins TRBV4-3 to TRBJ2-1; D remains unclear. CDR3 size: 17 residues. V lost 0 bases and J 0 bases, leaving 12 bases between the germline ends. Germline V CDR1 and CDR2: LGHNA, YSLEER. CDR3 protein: CASSQDPRGNSYNEQFF. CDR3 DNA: TGCGCCAGCAGCCAAGATCCCCGCGGAAACTCCTACAATGAGCAGTTCTTC.

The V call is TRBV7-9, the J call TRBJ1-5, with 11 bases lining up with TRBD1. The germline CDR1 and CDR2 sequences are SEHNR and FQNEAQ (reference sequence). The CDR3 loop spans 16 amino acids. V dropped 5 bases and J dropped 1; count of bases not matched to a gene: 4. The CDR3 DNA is TGTGCCAGCAGCCCCGGGACAGGGGGGAGCAATCAGCCCCAGCATTTT. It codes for CASSPGTGGSNQPQHF.

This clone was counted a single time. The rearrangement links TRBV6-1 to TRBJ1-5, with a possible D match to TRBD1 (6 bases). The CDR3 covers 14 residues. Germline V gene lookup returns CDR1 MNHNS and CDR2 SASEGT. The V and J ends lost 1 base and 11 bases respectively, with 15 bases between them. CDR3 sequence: CASSEGDTNDAQHF. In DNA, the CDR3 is TGTGCCAGCAGTGAAGGGGACACTAACGATGCCCAGCATTTT.

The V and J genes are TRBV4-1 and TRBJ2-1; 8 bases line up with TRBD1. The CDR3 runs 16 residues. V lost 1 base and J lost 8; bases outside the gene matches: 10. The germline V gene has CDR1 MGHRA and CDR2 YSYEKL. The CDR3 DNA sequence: TGCGCCAGCAGCCAAGCCCCAGGGGGCATTTGGGATGAGCAGTTCTTC. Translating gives CASSQAPGGIWDEQFF.

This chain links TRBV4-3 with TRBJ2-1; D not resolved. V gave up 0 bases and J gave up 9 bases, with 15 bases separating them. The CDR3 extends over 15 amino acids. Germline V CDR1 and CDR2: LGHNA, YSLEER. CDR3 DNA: TGCGCCAGCAGCCAAGATACCTCGATCGGTAGTGAGCAGTTCTTC. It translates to CASSQDTSIGSEQFF.

The CDR3 DNA sequence: TGTGCCAGCAGCGACCAGGACAGGGGGCAGTATGGCTACACCTTC. Translating it yields CASSDQDRGQYGYTF. V gene TRBV7-9 combines with J gene TRBJ1-2; 11 nucleotides match TRBD1. Germline CDR1 reads SEHNR; CDR2 reads FQNEAQ (reference sequence). This CDR3 has 15 amino acids. The ends lost 5 bases at V and 5 bases at J; junction bases unmatched: 7.

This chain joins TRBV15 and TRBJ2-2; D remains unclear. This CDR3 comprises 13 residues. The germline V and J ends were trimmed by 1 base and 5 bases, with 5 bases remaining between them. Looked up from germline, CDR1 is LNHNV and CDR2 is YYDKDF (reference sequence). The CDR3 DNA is TGTGCCACCAGCAGAGTTCCAACCGGGGAGCTGTTTTTT. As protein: CATSRVPTGELFF.

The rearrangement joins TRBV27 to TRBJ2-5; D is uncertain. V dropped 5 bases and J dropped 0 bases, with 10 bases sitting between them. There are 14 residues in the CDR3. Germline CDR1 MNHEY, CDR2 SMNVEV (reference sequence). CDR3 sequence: CASSPDPYQETQYF. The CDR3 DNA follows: TGTGCCAGCAGTCCCGACCCGTACCAAGAGACCCAGTACTTC.

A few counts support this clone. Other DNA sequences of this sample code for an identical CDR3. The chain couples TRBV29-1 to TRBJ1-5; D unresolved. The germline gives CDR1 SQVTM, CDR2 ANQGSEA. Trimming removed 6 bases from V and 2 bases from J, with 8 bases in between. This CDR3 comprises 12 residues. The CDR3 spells CSVGGGNQPQHF. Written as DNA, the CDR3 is TGCAGCGTGGGTGGGGGCAATCAGCCCCAGCATTTT.

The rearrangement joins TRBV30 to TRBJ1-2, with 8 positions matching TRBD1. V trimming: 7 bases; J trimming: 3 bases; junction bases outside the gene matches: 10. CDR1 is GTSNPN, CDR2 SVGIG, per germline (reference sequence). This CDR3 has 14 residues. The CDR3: CAYPDRASDYGYTF. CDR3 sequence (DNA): TGTGCCTACCCGGACAGGGCGAGCGACTATGGCTACACCTTC.

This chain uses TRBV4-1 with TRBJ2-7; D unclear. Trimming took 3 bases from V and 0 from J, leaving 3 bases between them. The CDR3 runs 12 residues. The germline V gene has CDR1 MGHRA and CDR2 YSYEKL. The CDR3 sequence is CASSHGSYEQYF. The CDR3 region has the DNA TGCGCCAGCAGCCATGGCTCCTACGAGCAGTACTTC.

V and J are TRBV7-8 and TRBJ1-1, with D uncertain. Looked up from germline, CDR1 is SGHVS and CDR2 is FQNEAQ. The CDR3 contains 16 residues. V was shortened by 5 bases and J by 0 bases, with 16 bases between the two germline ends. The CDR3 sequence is CASSPPVGFLNTEAFF. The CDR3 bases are TGTGCCAGCAGCCCCCCTGTGGGGTTTCTGAACACTGAAGCTTTCTTT.

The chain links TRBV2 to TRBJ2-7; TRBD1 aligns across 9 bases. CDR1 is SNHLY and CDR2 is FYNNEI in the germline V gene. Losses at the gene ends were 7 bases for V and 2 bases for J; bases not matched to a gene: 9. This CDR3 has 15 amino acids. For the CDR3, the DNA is TGTGCCAGCAAGCCCGGGACAGGGATCGCCTACGAGCAGTACTTC. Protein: CASKPGTGIAYEQYF.

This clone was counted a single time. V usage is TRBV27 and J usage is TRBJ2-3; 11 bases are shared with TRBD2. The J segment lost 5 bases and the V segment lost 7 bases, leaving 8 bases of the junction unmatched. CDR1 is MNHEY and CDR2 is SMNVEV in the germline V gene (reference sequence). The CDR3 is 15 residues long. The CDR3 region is CASMLFTSGGDTQYF. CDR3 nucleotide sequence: TGTGCCAGCATGCTTTTTACTAGCGGGGGAGATACGCAGTATTTT.